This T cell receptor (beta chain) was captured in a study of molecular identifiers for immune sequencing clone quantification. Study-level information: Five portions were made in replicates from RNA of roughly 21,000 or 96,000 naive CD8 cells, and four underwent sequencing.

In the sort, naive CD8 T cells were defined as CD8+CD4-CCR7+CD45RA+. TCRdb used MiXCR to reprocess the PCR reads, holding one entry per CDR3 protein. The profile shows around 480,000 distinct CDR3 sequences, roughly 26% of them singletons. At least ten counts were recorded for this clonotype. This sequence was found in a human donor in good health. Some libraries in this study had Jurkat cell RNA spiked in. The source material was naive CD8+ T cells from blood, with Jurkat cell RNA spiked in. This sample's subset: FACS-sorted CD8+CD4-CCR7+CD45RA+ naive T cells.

CDR3 protein: CSVEQGSPDTQYF. The CDR3 nucleotides are TGCAGCGTTGAACAGGGTTCCCCAGATACGCAGTATTTT. The chain joins TRBV29-1 to TRBJ2-3, with D possibly being TRBD1 (5 bases). Germline assignment: CDR1 SQVTM and CDR2 ANQGSEA. The CDR3 runs 13 residues. Deletions cut 2 bases from V and 4 bases from J, with 10 bases between.